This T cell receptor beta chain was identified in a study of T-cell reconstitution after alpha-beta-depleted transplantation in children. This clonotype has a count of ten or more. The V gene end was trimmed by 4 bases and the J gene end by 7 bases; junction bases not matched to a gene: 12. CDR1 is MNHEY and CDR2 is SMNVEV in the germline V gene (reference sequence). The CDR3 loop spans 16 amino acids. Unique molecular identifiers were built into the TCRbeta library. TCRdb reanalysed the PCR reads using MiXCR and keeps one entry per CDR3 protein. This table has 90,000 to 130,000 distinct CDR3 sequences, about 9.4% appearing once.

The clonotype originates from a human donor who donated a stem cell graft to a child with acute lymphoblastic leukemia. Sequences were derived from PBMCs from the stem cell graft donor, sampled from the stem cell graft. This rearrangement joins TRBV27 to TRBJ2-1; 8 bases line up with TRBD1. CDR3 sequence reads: CASSYRTGRIVNEQFF. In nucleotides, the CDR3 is TGTGCCAGCAGTTACCGGACAGGGAGGATCGTTAATGAGCAGTTCTTC.